This T cell receptor (beta chain) comes out of a study of blood T cell repertoires in COVID-19. Background on the study: The study drew acute and convalescent COVID-19 samples from the United States, Italy and Spain. T cells, B-cell-depleted T cells, or PBMCs provided the cDNA or gDNA that served as material.

Germline V CDR1 and CDR2: MGHRA, YSYEKL. The ends lost 1 base at V and 8 bases at J; junction bases unmatched: 4. The CDR3 has 13 amino acids. The authors' processing: Quantification of nucleated cells was approximated via reference gene primer amplification. Assay used: immunoSEQ multiplex PCR; TCRdb lists only in-frame clones, some missing. That table furnishes V, J and clone size, whereas the DNA furnished D and trimming. The sample has roughly 100,000 clones, about 90% seen once. Material: peripheral blood. V gene TRBV4-1 combines with J gene TRBJ1-1; 7 bases map to TRBD1. This TCR was recovered from a human donor in a cohort sampled during active COVID-19. Here the CDR3 reads CASSQGQGVEAFF. In DNA form, the CDR3 reads TGCGCCAGCAGCCAAGGACAGGGTGTGGAAGCTTTCTTT.